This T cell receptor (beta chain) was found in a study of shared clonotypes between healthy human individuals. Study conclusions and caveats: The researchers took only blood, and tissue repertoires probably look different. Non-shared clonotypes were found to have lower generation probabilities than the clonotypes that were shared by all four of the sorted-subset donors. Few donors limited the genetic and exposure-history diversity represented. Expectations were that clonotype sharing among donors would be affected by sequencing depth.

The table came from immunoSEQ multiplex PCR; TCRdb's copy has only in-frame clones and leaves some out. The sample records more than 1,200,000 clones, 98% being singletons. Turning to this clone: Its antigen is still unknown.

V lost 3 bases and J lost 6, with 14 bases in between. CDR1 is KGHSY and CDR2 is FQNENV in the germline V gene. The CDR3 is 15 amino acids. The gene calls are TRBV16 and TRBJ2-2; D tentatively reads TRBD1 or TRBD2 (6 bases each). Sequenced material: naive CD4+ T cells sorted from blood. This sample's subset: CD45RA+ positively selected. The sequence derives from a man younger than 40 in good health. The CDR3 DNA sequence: TGTGCCAGCAGCCACCCACGTGGGGGGCCCGGGGAGCTGTTTTTT. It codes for CASSHPRGGPGELFF.